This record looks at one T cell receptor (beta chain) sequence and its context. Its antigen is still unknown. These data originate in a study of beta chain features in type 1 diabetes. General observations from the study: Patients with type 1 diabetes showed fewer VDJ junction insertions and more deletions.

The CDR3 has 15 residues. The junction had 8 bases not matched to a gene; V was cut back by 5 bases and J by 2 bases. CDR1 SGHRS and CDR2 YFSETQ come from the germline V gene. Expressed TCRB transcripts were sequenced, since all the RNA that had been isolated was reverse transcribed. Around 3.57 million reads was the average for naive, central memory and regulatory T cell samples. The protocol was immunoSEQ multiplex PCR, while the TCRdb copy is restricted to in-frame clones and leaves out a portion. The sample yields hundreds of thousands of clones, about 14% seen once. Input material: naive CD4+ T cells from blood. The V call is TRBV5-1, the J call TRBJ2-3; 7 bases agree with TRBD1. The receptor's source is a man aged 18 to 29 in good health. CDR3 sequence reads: CASRFGTAPTDTQYF. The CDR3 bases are TGCGCCAGCAGGTTTGGGACAGCACCCACAGATACGCAGTATTTT.